Below are 14 T cell receptor beta chains sequenced from a single sample in a study of blood T cell repertoires in COVID-19. Assay: immunoSEQ multiplex PCR; the TCRdb copy retains only in-frame clones and omits some. The profile shows 95,000 to 100,000 clones, roughly nine tenths of them singletons. The sequencing sample was made of peripheral blood. The receptors shown here come from a man over 45 with acute or convalescent COVID-19.

Notes on this clone: This CDR3 is also generated by other DNA sequences in the sample. This rearrangement joins TRBV3-1 (or the pseudogene TRBV3-2) to TRBJ1-3, with a tentative D call TRBD1 (6 bases). Germline V gene sequence: CDR1 LGHDT, CDR2 YNNKEL (reference sequence). This CDR3 has 15 residues. The V end was cut by 1 base, the J end by 2 bases, with 9 bases between. The CDR3 here is CASSQGSGAGNTIYF. The DNA for the CDR3 is TGTGCCAGCAGCCAAGGGTCAGGGGCTGGAAACACCATATATTTT.

The V gene is TRBV2, the J gene TRBJ2-7; D is unresolved. Germline CDR1 SNHLY, CDR2 FYNNEI. Deletions cut 7 bases from V and 1 base from J, with 5 bases between. This CDR3 spans 11 amino acids. The CDR3 reads CASTRSYEQYF. The CDR3 coding sequence is TGTGCCAGCACCCGTTCCTACGAGCAGTACTTC.

The chain is built from TRBV30 and TRBJ1-1, with a weak D call TRBD1 (6 bases). From germline, CDR1 is GTSNPN and CDR2 SVGIG (reference sequence). The ends were cut back, 1 base at V and 0 bases at J, with 9 bases in the middle. The CDR3 is made up of 14 amino acids. The DNA of the CDR3 is TGTGCCTGGAGTGACGACAGGCTGAACACTGAAGCTTTCTTT. Its translation is CAWSDDRLNTEAFF.

Only one count was recorded for this clone. The chain uses TRBV15 and TRBJ1-6; D not resolved. Deletions cut 0 bases from V and 10 bases from J, with 13 bases between. The CDR3 runs 15 residues. CDR1 and CDR2 from the germline V gene are LNHNV and YYDKDF (reference sequence). This CDR3 reads CATSRERRAQSPLHF. DNA of the CDR3: TGTGCCACCAGCAGAGAAAGGAGGGCCCAATCACCCCTCCACTTT.

The chain links TRBV29-1 to TRBJ1-2, with D possibly being TRBD1 (6 bases). Between the trimmed V and J ends, which lost 0 bases and 4 bases, there was a span of 18 bases. From germline, CDR1 is SQVTM and CDR2 ANQGSEA. This CDR3 has 16 amino acids. CDR3 loop: CSVEDVAGGVTYGYTF. The CDR3 DNA reads TGCAGCGTTGAAGATGTCGCGGGGGGCGTCACCTATGGCTACACCTTC.

V is TRBV18 and J is TRBJ1-2; weak D call: TRBD1 (5 bases). CDR1 and CDR2 (germline): KGHSH, LQKENI. CDR3 length: 13 amino acids. The ends were cut back, 2 bases at V and 2 bases at J, with 6 bases in the middle. DNA for the CDR3: TGTGCCAGCTCACCAGGGGCAAACTATGGCTACACCTTC. It encodes CASSPGANYGYTF.

V and J are TRBV2 and TRBJ2-2; D perhaps matches TRBD1 (6 bases). V was trimmed by 7 bases and J by 1 base, leaving 16 bases between them. This CDR3 has 16 residues. The germline gives CDR1 SNHLY, CDR2 FYNNEI. CDR3: CASTHRQELNTGELFF. Here the CDR3 DNA reads TGTGCCAGCACACACCGACAGGAACTGAACACCGGGGAGCTGTTTTTT.

This chain joins TRBV3-1 (or the pseudogene TRBV3-2) and TRBJ2-7, with D possibly matching TRBD1 (5 bases). Germline V gene data show CDR1 as LGHDT and CDR2 as YNNKEL (reference sequence). Trimming removed 1 base from V and 1 base from J, with 14 bases in between. The CDR3 runs 16 residues. CDR3 loop: CASSQGLGPVSYEQYF. CDR3 bases: TGTGCCAGCAGCCAAGGGTTGGGGCCAGTATCCTACGAGCAGTACTTC.

This clone was seen a single time. The CDR3 sequence: CASSERKLAGVHEQFF. In nucleotides, the CDR3 is TGTGCCAGCAGTGAAAGAAAACTAGCGGGGGTTCATGAGCAGTTCTTC. The chain joins TRBV6-1 to TRBJ2-1, with 11 bases fitting TRBD2. Per the germline V gene, CDR1 is MNHNS and CDR2 is SASEGT. V shed 2 bases, J shed 8 bases, and the junction held 8 bases outside the gene matches. The CDR3 loop spans 16 amino acids.

J is TRBJ2-1 and V is TRBV6-2 or TRBV6-3, with D possibly TRBD2 on 5 matching bases. V was clipped by 4 bases and J by 4 bases, with 17 bases between them. From germline, CDR1 is MNHEY and CDR2 SVGEGT. This CDR3 contains 16 residues. CDR3 residues: CASSSSQRIFYNEQFF. In DNA, the CDR3 is TGTGCCAGCAGTTCGTCCCAGCGGATTTTTTACAATGAGCAGTTCTTC.

The CDR3: CASSSSTGTETQYF. In DNA, the CDR3 is TGTGCCAGCTCATCCTCGACAGGGACCGAGACCCAGTACTTC. The genes are TRBV18 and TRBJ2-5; TRBD1 matches 7 bases. Germline lookup yields CDR1 KGHSH and CDR2 LQKENI. V gave up 5 bases and J gave up 5 bases; unmatched junction bases: 8. The CDR3 sequence is 14 residues long. The variable domain in full, with the rest retrieved from reference TRBV18 and TRBJ2-5, is NAGVMQNPRHLVRRRGQEARLRCSPMKGHSHVYWYRQLPEEGLKFMVYLQKENIIDESGMPKERFSAEFPKEGPSILRIQQVVRGDSAAYFCASSSSTGTETQYFGPGTRLLVL.

The chain combines TRBV30 with TRBJ2-1; 9 bases agree with TRBD1. The CDR3 loop spans 14 amino acids. V trimming: 5 bases; J trimming: 0 bases; junction bases outside the gene matches: 2. CDR1 and CDR2 from the germline V gene are GTSNPN and SVGIG (reference sequence). CDR3 residues: CAWDRGSSYNEQFF. The CDR3 nucleotides are TGTGCCTGGGACAGGGGGAGCTCCTACAATGAGCAGTTCTTC.

The rearrangement uses TRBV7-9 and TRBJ1-3; unclear D gene. This CDR3 has 16 amino acids. V lost 1 base to trimming and J lost 0 bases, with 10 bases between them. Germline assignment: CDR1 SEHNR and CDR2 FQNEAQ (reference sequence). The CDR3 sequence: CASSLGTVPSGNTIYF. The CDR3 DNA is TGTGCCAGCAGCTTAGGTACAGTTCCCTCTGGAAACACCATATATTTT.

V is TRBV6-5 and J is TRBJ2-2, with 7 positions matching TRBD2. Germline V gives CDR1 MNHEY, CDR2 SVGAGI. The CDR3 length is 13 residues. V lost 6 bases to trimming and J lost 8 bases; unmatched junction nucleotides: 6. CDR3 amino acids: CASSRPGGGELFF. The DNA for the CDR3 is TGTGCCAGCAGCCGCCCGGGGGGAGGGGAGCTGTTTTTT.